The T cell receptor (beta chain) described here comes from a study of Ad26.COV2.S vaccination and SARS-CoV-2 variants. Across the study: The Ad26.COV2.S arm of the COV1001 trial was where the donor was placed. Each vaccinee took Ad26.COV2.S intramuscularly, once or twice 56 days apart.

Treatment denoted: around 19 received Ad26.COV2.S at low or high dose, single or two shots; roughly five received placebo; per-sample allocation not given. Sample collection was performed on day 63 after the first vaccine or placebo injection. This clone was counted once. Repertoires were generated with immunoSEQ multiplex PCR, while TCRdb's copy carries only in-frame clones and drops some. The data hold approximately 400,000 clones, with 80% to 90% observed a single time. This specimen was peripheral blood, taken in a trial of Ad26.COV2.S vaccine versus placebo. This TCR was sampled from a person between 18 and 60 years old who received the Ad26.COV2.S COVID-19 vaccine or a placebo.

The CDR3: CASRSTGVRSFGELFF. The CDR3 DNA reads as TGTGCCAGCAGGTCCACCGGGGTTAGATCGTTCGGGGAGCTGTTTTTT. The J gene is TRBJ2-2, the V gene TRBV28, with a possible D match to TRBD2 (5 bases). Germline V gives CDR1 MDHEN, CDR2 SYDVKM. The CDR3 has 16 amino acids. The germline V and J ends were trimmed by 6 bases and 7 bases, with 21 bases remaining between them.